This T cell receptor (beta chain) was obtained from a study of cytomegalovirus exposure and HLA in healthy donors. The CDR3 extends over 15 amino acids. Trimming removed 3 bases from V and 1 base from J, with 10 bases in between. CDR1 and CDR2 from the germline V gene are SGHAT and FQNNGV. Both 60 Vbeta primers and 13 Jbeta primers went into the PCR. Measured with immunoSEQ multiplex PCR; TCRdb has only the in-frame clones, and not every one. Among some 180,000 clones, 60% to 80% were seen once, and the ten largest hold approximately 3%. This TCR was sampled from a woman in her thirties in good health and CMV-seronegative. Sequencing input: PBMCs. This sequence joins TRBV11-2 and TRBJ2-1, with D unclear. The CDR3 DNA sequence: TGTGCCAGCAGCTTTTTGACTGGATCCTACAATGAGCAGTTCTTC. As protein: CASSFLTGSYNEQFF.